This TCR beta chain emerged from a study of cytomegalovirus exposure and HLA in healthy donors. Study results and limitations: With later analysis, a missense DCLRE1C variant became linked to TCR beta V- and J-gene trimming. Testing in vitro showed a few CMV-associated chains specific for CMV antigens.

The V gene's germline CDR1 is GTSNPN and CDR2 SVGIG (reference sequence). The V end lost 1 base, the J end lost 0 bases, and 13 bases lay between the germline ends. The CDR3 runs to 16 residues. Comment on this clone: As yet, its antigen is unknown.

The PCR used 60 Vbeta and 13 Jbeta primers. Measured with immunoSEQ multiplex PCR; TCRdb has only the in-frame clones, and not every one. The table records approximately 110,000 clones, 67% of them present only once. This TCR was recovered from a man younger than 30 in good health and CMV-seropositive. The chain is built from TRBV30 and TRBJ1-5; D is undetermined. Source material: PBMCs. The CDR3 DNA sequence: TGTGCCTGGAGTGGGCAGAATTTATTTAGCAATCAGCCCCAGCATTTT. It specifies CAWSGQNLFSNQPQHF.